These 18 T cell receptor beta chains came from one sample sequenced in a study of CD8+ T cells in alopecia areata (dated by TCRdb to the late 2010s). Library preparation employed the immunoSEQ multiplex PCR assay. For TCR sequencing, RNA was extracted from every sample and reverse transcribed into cDNA to serve as template. Sourced from immuneACCESS, this table was stored by TCRdb with only in-frame sequences that have V and J called. A share of the clones is absent; for the studies checked, an unresolved V gene accounts for under half, and the remainder has no known explanation. Here the sample has 150,000 to 200,000 clones; about three fifths occur a single time. The ten largest clones represent more than 4.5% of the sample. Specimen: CD4+ T cells sorted from blood. These receptor sequences come from a human donor in good health.

As to this clone: Germline and junction disagree at one end, which may indicate a read error. J is TRBJ2-7 and V is TRBV7-7; the match to TRBD2 covers 14 bases. CDR1 SSHAT and CDR2 FNYEAQ come from the germline V gene (reference sequence). The CDR3 is 14 residues long. Written as DNA, the CDR3 is TGTGCTAGCAGCGCGGGACTAGCGGGAGATCGGCAGTACTTC. The encoded protein is CASSAGLAGDRQYF.

The chain combines TRBV7-9 with TRBJ2-5; 8 nucleotides line up with TRBD1. The CDR3 has 14 residues. Germline-derived CDR1 and CDR2 are SEHNR and FQNEAQ (reference sequence). V lost 6 bases to trimming and J lost 5 bases; unmatched junction nucleotides: 8. DNA for the CDR3: TGTGCCAGCAGGCCCTGGACAGGGTCGGAGACCCAGTACTTC. Amino acid sequence: CASRPWTGSETQYF.

Only a few counts were recorded for this clone. V usage is TRBV4-1 and J usage is TRBJ2-5; possibly TRBD1 for D (6 bases). The germline V gene has CDR1 MGHRA and CDR2 YSYEKL. V was clipped by 4 bases and J by 4 bases, with 10 bases between them. The length of the CDR3 is 13 residues. The DNA for the CDR3 is TGCGCCAGCAGCCCGTCCAGGGGAGAGACCCAGTACTTC. Amino acid sequence: CASSPSRGETQYF.

This chain connects TRBV29-1 to TRBJ1-1; D is possibly TRBD1 (5 bases). The CDR3 is made up of 14 amino acids. CDR1 SQVTM and CDR2 ANQGSEA come from the germline V gene. V lost 7 bases, J lost 1 base, and 16 bases lay in between. The CDR3: CSALLSGPNTEAFF. The CDR3 coding sequence is TGCAGCGCGTTACTATCGGGGCCGAACACTGAAGCTTTCTTT.

The CDR3 here is CASSVDRGLTYNEQFF. In DNA form, the CDR3 reads TGTGCCAGCAGTGTTGACAGGGGGCTGACCTACAATGAGCAGTTCTTC. V and J are TRBV2 and TRBJ2-1, with 10 bases that match TRBD1. The CDR3 sequence is 16 residues long. V lost 4 bases, J lost 2 bases, and 5 bases stayed unmatched. Germline V lookup: CDR1 SNHLY, CDR2 FYNNEI.

This chain joins TRBV5-6 and TRBJ2-3, with a tentative D call TRBD1 (5 bases). The V end lost 2 bases, the J end lost 6 bases, and 10 bases lay between the germline ends. Germline V gene sequence: CDR1 SGHDT, CDR2 YYEEEE. This CDR3 comprises 13 residues. The CDR3 region is CASSFRYRDTQYF. CDR3 nucleotide sequence: TGTGCCAGCAGCTTCCGTTACAGGGATACGCAGTATTTT.

This clone was recorded a few times. The V gene is TRBV6-5, the J gene TRBJ2-7, with 11 bases fitting TRBD2. This CDR3 spans 12 amino acids. Germline assignment: CDR1 MNHEY and CDR2 SVGAGI. Unmatched junction bases numbered 4, after V lost 11 bases and J lost 4 bases. The CDR3 here is CAATSGTYEQYF. CDR3 DNA sequence: TGTGCCGCGACTAGCGGGACTTACGAGCAGTACTTC.

Regarding this clone: Other nucleotide sequences in the sample specify the same CDR3. The rearrangement joins TRBV30 to TRBJ2-3, with TRBD2 identical over 10 bases. Per germline, CDR1 GTSNPN and CDR2 SVGIG (reference sequence). The V segment lost 2 bases and the J segment 3 bases; nucleotides outside the gene matches: 5. The CDR3 totals 15 residues. DNA of the CDR3: TGTGCCTGGAGTTTGGCTAGCGGGAGTACAGATACGCAGTATTTT. Its translation: CAWSLASGSTDTQYF.

Concerning this clone itself: Its ends do not fully match the called genes, so a read error is possible. This chain uses TRBV11-2 with TRBJ2-1, with 8 bases aligning to TRBD2. Germline CDR1 SGHAT, CDR2 FQNNGV. The CDR3 loop spans 16 amino acids. The CDR3 is CASSPIFRQPGLVFLF. In nucleotides, the CDR3 is TGTGCCAGCAGCCCCATTTTTAGGCAGCCGGGACTAGTCTTCCTCTTC.

This sequence joins TRBV6-5 and TRBJ2-2; D not certain. The V gene lost 11 bases and the J gene lost 5 bases, with 15 bases spanning the gap. CDR3 length: 13 amino acids. Germline CDR1 is MNHEY and CDR2 is SVGAGI. CDR3 sequence: CAAGLLITGELFF. The CDR3 DNA is TGTGCCGCAGGTCTCCTAATAACCGGGGAGCTGTTTTTT.

This chain links TRBV4-1 with TRBJ2-3; no clear D. Germline CDR1 is MGHRA and CDR2 is YSYEKL. V lost 2 bases and J lost 2, with 14 bases in between. The CDR3 length is 16 residues. This CDR3 reads CASSQTPPGFTDTQYF. For the CDR3, the DNA is TGCGCCAGCAGCCAAACCCCCCCCGGGTTCACAGATACGCAGTATTTT.

This chain connects TRBV7-2 to TRBJ2-7; 13 bases fit TRBD2. V dropped 4 bases and J dropped 12; count of bases not matched to a gene: 12. The CDR3 loop spans 15 amino acids. From germline, CDR1 is SGHTA and CDR2 FQGNSA. Here the CDR3 reads CASSSKGLAGIRTYF. DNA of the CDR3: TGTGCCAGCAGCTCAAAGGGACTAGCGGGGATAAGGACGTACTTC. Full variable domain (remainder filled in from reference TRBV7-2 and TRBJ2-7): GAGVSQSPSNKVTEKGKDVELRCDPISGHTALYWYRQSLGQGLEFLIYFQGNSAPDKSGLPSDRFSAERTGGSVSTLTIQRTQQEDSAVYLCASSSKGLAGIRTYFGPGTRLTVT.

This clone came up a few times. V and J are TRBV11-2 and TRBJ2-3; D call uncertain. Trimming cost V 4 bases and J 7 bases, with 9 bases left between them. This CDR3 has 12 residues. Looked up from germline, CDR1 is SGHAT and CDR2 is FQNNGV. The chain's CDR3 is CASSWVPYTQYF. CDR3 bases: TGTGCCAGCAGCTGGGTTCCCTATACGCAGTATTTT.

The gene calls are TRBV9 and TRBJ2-6, with TRBD1 matching over 8 bases. V shed 3 bases, J shed 0 bases, and the junction held 5 bases outside the gene matches. The germline gives CDR1 SGDLS, CDR2 YYNGEE. The CDR3 spans 17 residues. In nucleotides, the CDR3 is TGTGCCAGCAGCGCAGGACAGGGCCCCTCTGGGGCCAACGTCCTGACTTTC. It is translated as CASSAGQGPSGANVLTF. The full variable domain, its missing parts supplied by reference TRBV9 and TRBJ2-6, is DSGVTQTPKHLITATGQRVTLRCSPRSGDLSVYWYQQSLDQGLQFLIQYYNGEERAKGNILERFSAQQFPDLHSELNLSSLELGDSALYFCASSAGQGPSGANVLTFGAGSRLTVL.

The rearrangement uses TRBV6-5 and TRBJ1-1; TRBD1 might be the D (5 bases). From germline, CDR1 is MNHEY and CDR2 SVGAGI. The CDR3 contains 15 residues. Trimming shortened V by 6 bases and J by 0 bases, and 14 bases separated the two germline ends. The CDR3 reads CASRGTGDLNTEAFF. The CDR3, as DNA: TGTGCCAGCAGAGGAACAGGAGACTTGAACACTGAAGCTTTCTTT.

The CDR3 DNA reads TGCAGCGCAAGGGACAGCAGAGGCGAGACCCAGTACTTC. It is translated as CSARDSRGETQYF. The gene calls are TRBV29-1 and TRBJ2-5, with 7 bases lining up with TRBD1. V was pared by 7 bases and J by 5 bases, with 10 bases of the junction left unmatched. Germline CDR1 reads SQVTM; CDR2 reads ANQGSEA. The CDR3 runs 13 residues.

This sequence joins TRBV30 and TRBJ2-3; TRBD2 matches at 7 bases. V lost 4 bases, J lost 5 bases, and 3 bases stayed unmatched. This CDR3 region has 12 residues. Per the germline V gene, CDR1 is GTSNPN and CDR2 is SVGIG (reference sequence). CDR3 in amino acids: CAWMAGVDTQYF. The CDR3 nucleotides are TGTGCCTGGATGGCGGGAGTAGATACGCAGTATTTT.

This sequence joins TRBV30 and TRBJ1-1; D is undetermined. CDR3 length equals 11 residues. Between the trimmed V and J ends, which lost 3 bases and 8 bases, there was a span of 10 bases. Per the germline V gene, CDR1 is GTSNPN and CDR2 is SVGIG (reference sequence). CDR3 amino acids: CAWSRTAEAFF. Written as DNA, the CDR3 is TGTGCCTGGAGCCGGACGGCGGAAGCTTTCTTT.